The present TCR beta chain was sequenced within a study of control samples from healthy donors and cancer patients. This CDR3 has 15 residues. Germline CDR1 KGHDR, CDR2 SFDVKD. The V gene lost 5 bases and the J gene lost 4 bases, with 11 bases spanning the gap. Here immunoSEQ multiplex PCR was the method, and the copy in TCRdb shows in-frame clones only, minus some. The sample includes fewer than 150,000 clones, approximately 90% seen only once; the top ten take 7.8%. The sequencing input was blood. The receptor comes from a woman under 30 in good health. This chain links TRBV24-1 with TRBJ1-6; D uncertain. The CDR3 loop is CATSGLGPYNSPLHF. The CDR3 DNA reads as TGTGCCACCAGTGGATTGGGTCCTTATAATTCACCCCTCCACTTT.